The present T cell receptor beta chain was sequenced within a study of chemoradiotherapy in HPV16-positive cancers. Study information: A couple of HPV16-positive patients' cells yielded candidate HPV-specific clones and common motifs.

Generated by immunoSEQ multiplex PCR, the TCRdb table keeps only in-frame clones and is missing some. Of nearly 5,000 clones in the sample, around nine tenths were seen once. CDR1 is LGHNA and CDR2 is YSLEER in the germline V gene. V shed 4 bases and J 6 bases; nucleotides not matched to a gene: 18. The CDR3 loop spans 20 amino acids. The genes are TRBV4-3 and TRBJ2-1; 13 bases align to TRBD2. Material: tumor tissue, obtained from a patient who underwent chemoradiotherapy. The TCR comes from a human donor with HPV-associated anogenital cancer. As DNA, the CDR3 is TGCGCCAGCAGCCCTTCCCTTGGACTAGCGGGGGACCCTCGGGGCAATGAGCAGTTCTTC. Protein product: CASSPSLGLAGDPRGNEQFF.